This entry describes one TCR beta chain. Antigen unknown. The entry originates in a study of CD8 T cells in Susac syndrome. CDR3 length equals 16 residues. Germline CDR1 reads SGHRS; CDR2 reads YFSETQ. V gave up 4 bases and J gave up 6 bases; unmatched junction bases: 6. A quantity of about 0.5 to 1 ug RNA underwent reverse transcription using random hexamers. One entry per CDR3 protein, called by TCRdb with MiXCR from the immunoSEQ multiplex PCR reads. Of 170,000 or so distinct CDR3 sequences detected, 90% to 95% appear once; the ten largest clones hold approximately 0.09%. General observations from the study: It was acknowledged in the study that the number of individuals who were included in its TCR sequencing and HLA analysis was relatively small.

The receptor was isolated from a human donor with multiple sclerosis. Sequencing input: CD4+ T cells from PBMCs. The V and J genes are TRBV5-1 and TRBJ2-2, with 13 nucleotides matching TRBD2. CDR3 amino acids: CASSPGLAGVAGELFF. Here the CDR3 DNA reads TGCGCCAGCAGCCCTGGACTAGCGGGAGTGGCCGGGGAGCTGTTTTTT.